This entry lists 13 T cell receptor beta chains sequenced from one sample in a study of identical twins. TCRdb analysed the 5' RACE reads with MiXCR anew, one entry per CDR3 protein. The sample includes some 300,000 distinct CDR3 sequences, approximately 13% seen only once; the top ten take more than 6%. The data also belong to a second study, concerning yellow fever vaccine responses in identical twins.

Sequences were obtained from CD8+ T cells sorted from blood. The origin of the receptors is a woman under 30 in good health.

The V gene is TRBV11-3, the J gene TRBJ2-7, with D perhaps TRBD1 (5 bases). This CDR3 has 14 amino acids. The germline V gene encodes CDR1 SGHNT and CDR2 YENEEA. Deletions cut 0 bases from V and 2 bases from J, with 8 bases between. In nucleotides, the CDR3 is TGTGCCAGCAGCTTAGATACAGGTACCTACGAGCAGTACTTC. It translates to CASSLDTGTYEQYF.

V gene TRBV27 combines with J gene TRBJ2-3; 10 bases align to TRBD2. This CDR3 has 16 amino acids. In germline, CDR1 is MNHEY, CDR2 SMNVEV (reference sequence). Germline trimming cut 4 bases from V and 3 bases from J; bases unmatched to any gene: 7. CDR3 residues: CASSSHPSGSTDTQYF. In nucleotides, the CDR3 is TGTGCCAGCAGTTCCCACCCTAGCGGGAGTACAGATACGCAGTATTTT.

This clonotype was counted many times. This sequence joins TRBV12-3 or TRBV12-4 and TRBJ2-3, with D maybe TRBD2 (6 bases). This CDR3 is 15 amino acids long. V lost 7 bases and J lost 5, with 19 bases in between. The CDR3 loop reads CASIHYGRGVDTQYF. CDR3 nucleotides: TGTGCCAGCATCCATTACGGGAGAGGTGTAGATACGCAGTATTTT.

This clonotype turned up a few times. The chain employs TRBV25-1 and TRBJ2-5; 9 nucleotides agree with TRBD1. CDR3 size: 17 residues. V was clipped by 4 bases and J by 5 bases; unmatched bases: 14. Germline V gives CDR1 MGHDK, CDR2 SYGVNS. The CDR3 spells CASSGLTGGPSPETQYF. The DNA for the CDR3 is TGTGCCAGCAGTGGGTTGACAGGGGGGCCTTCCCCCGAGACCCAGTACTTC.

This chain joins TRBV9 and TRBJ2-1, with D possibly TRBD2 on 5 matching bases. Germline V CDR1 and CDR2: SGDLS, YYNGEE. V lost 1 base to trimming and J lost 0 bases, with 8 bases between them. CDR3 length: 15 amino acids. The CDR3 region is CASSVTGSSYNEQFF. The CDR3 bases are TGTGCCAGCAGCGTAACGGGGAGCTCCTACAATGAGCAGTTCTTC.

The V call is TRBV27, the J call TRBJ2-1; perhaps D is TRBD1 or TRBD2 (6 bases each). Germline-derived CDR1 and CDR2 are MNHEY and SMNVEV (reference sequence). The CDR3 sequence is 16 residues long. V was cut by 9 bases and J by 8 bases, with 26 bases left in between. Written as DNA, the CDR3 is TGTGCCAGTAACACCGTGGCTAGCACAAGGGGGGATGAGCAGTTCTTC. Translating gives CASNTVASTRGDEQFF.

The V call is TRBV14, the J call TRBJ2-3; tentatively, D is TRBD1 (6 bases). Germline CDR1 reads SGHDN; CDR2 reads FVKESK. The ends were cut back, 3 bases at V and 2 bases at J, with 18 bases in the middle. This CDR3 region has 17 residues. The CDR3 DNA reads TGTGCCAGCAGCCACCTAACTAGGGACACATTCACAGATACGCAGTATTTT. Residues: CASSHLTRDTFTDTQYF.

This sequence joins TRBV10-3 and TRBJ2-3; the D gene is possibly TRBD2 (5 bases). Trimming took off 3 bases at V and 2 bases at J, with 9 bases between the two ends. This CDR3 spans 14 amino acids. Germline CDR1 ENHRY, CDR2 SYGVKD. CDR3 loop: CAISETRITDTQYF. As DNA, the CDR3 is TGTGCCATCAGTGAAACTAGGATCACAGATACGCAGTATTTT.

A remark on this clonotype: This sequence may be a read error, since a much larger clone differs from it by one base. This chain connects TRBV27 to TRBJ2-3, with D hard to call. Germline V lookup: CDR1 MNHEY, CDR2 SMNVEV (reference sequence). This CDR3 is built from 13 residues. In nucleotides, the CDR3 is TGTGCCTGCAGTTTATCGAGCACAGATACGCAGTATTTT. It specifies CACSLSSTDTQYF.

V is TRBV4-1 and J is TRBJ2-5; D gene uncertain. Trimming pared 0 bases from V and 5 bases from J, leaving 22 bases between. This CDR3 has 18 amino acids. The germline CDR1 and CDR2 sequences are MGHRA and YSYEKL. This chain's CDR3 is CASSQEAPASDDKETQYF. The CDR3 region has the DNA TGCGCCAGCAGCCAAGAAGCTCCCGCTTCAGATGATAAGGAGACCCAGTACTTC.

The V and J genes are TRBV29-1 and TRBJ1-2; no firm D call. The V gene's germline CDR1 is SQVTM and CDR2 ANQGSEA. CDR3 length: 10 amino acids. Trimming cost V 0 bases and J 8 bases, with 4 bases left between them. The CDR3 region is CSVEDPGYTF. The CDR3 region has the DNA TGCAGCGTTGAAGATCCCGGCTACACCTTC.

The V and J genes are TRBV2 and TRBJ1-1; D is ambiguous. V dropped 4 bases and J dropped 1 base, with 4 bases sitting between them. Germline V gene sequence: CDR1 SNHLY, CDR2 FYNNEI. The CDR3 length is 12 residues. The CDR3 region is CASSGENTEAFF. CDR3 DNA: TGTGCCAGCAGTGGGGAGAACACTGAAGCTTTCTTT.

V and J are TRBV7-9 and TRBJ2-1, with a tentative D call TRBD2 (6 bases). The CDR3 is 14 amino acids. CDR1 SEHNR and CDR2 FQNEAQ come from the germline V gene (reference sequence). Trimming cost V 5 bases and J 6 bases, with 14 bases left between them. The CDR3 reads CASSLEGWVNEQFF. CDR3 coding DNA: TGTGCCAGCAGCCTGGAGGGTTGGGTCAATGAGCAGTTCTTC.